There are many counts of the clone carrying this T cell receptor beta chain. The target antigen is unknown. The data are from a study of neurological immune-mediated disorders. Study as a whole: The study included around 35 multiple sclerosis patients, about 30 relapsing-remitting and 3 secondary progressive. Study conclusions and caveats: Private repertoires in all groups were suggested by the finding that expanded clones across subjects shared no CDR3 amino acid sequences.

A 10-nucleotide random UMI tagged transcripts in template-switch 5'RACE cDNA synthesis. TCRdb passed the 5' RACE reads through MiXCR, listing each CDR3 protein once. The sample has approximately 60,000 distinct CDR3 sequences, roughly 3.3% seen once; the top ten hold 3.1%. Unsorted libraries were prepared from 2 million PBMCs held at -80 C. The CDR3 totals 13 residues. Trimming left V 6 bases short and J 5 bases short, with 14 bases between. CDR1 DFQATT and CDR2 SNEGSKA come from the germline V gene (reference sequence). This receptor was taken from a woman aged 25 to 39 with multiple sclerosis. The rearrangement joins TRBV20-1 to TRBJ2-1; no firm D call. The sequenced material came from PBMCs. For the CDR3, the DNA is TGCAGTGCCGGAGTAAGACTCGACAATGAGCAGTTCTTC. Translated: CSAGVRLDNEQFF.